This T cell receptor beta chain is drawn from a study of naive and memory T cell subsets. Whole-study results and caveats: Possibly reflecting memory cells re-expressing CD45RA, a few larger clonotypes occurred in naive repertoires, especially CD8.

This clonotype has ten or more counts. What it binds is not known. An equimolar mix of two oligonucleotides served as the beta constant-region primer for TRBC1 and TRBC2. Nested alpha and beta constant-region primers with the SP2 primer drove four PCR rounds on ligated cDNA. In TCRdb, the UMI-ligation and nested PCR reads were re-called with MiXCR into one record per CDR3 protein. This sample carries over 100,000 distinct CDR3 sequences, roughly 15% of them seen once, and the ten largest clones take roughly 3.1%. CD8 T cells were positively selected from what remained after CD4 positive selection. Cells stained for CD3, CD4, CD8, CD45RA and CD27 were sorted into four subsets. CDR3 length: 14 residues. Germline V gene lookup returns CDR1 SGHDT and CDR2 YYEEEE. V lost 3 bases and J 1 base, leaving 9 bases between the germline ends.

The chain couples TRBV5-6 to TRBJ2-3; unclear D gene. The sample was naive CD8+ T cells from blood. The receptor's source is a human donor in good health. CDR3 coding DNA: TGTGCCAGCAGCTCCGTAACGGGCACAGATACGCAGTATTTT. Protein sequence: CASSSVTGTDTQYF. Full variable domain (outside the CDR3, taken from reference TRBV5-6 and TRBJ2-3): DAGVTQSPTHLIKTRGQQVTLRCSPKSGHDTVSWYQQALGQGPQFIFQYYEEEERQRGNFPDRFSGHQFPNYSSELNVNALLLGDSALYLCASSSVTGTDTQYFGPGTRLTVL.